The count of the clone carrying this T cell receptor (beta chain) is one. As yet, its antigen is unknown. Assay: immunoSEQ multiplex PCR; the TCRdb copy retains only in-frame clones and omits some. The sample lists 7,000 to 9,000 clones; about two thirds were seen once. The ends lost 5 bases at V and 8 bases at J; junction bases unmatched: 9. Germline CDR1 reads MDHEN; CDR2 reads SYDVKM. The length of the CDR3 is 15 residues. These data originate in a study of T cells in tumors after PD-1 blockade. Study as a whole: A subset received ongoing vismodegib 150 mg daily alongside anti-PD-1 therapy.

Notes on the study in general: Most post-therapy expanded exhausted CD8+ clones were new, undetected before treatment.

This rearrangement joins TRBV28 to TRBJ1-6, with TRBD1 identical over 7 bases. Source: tumor tissue, taken after anti-PD-1 treatment. The sequence came from a human donor with basal cell carcinoma. CDR3 amino acids: CASSLQGEGYSPLHF. CDR3 nucleotides: TGTGCCAGCAGTCTTCAGGGGGAAGGTTATTCACCCCTCCACTTT.